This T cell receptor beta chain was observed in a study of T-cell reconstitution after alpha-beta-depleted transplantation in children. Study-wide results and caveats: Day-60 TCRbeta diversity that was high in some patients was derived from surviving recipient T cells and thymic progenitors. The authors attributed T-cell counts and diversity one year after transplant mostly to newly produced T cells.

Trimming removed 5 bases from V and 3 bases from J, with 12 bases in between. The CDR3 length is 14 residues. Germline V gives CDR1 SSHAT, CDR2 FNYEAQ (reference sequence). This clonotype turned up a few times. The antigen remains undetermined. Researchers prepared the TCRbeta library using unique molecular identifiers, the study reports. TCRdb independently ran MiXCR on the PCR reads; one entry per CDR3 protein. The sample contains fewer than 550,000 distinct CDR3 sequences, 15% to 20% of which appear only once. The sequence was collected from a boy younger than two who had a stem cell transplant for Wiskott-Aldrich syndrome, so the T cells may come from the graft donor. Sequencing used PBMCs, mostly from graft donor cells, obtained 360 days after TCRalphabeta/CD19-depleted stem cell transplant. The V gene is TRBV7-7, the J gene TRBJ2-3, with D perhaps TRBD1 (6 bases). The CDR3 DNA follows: TGTGCCAGCAGCCGCAGGGGTCCAACAGATACGCAGTATTTT. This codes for CASSRRGPTDTQYF.